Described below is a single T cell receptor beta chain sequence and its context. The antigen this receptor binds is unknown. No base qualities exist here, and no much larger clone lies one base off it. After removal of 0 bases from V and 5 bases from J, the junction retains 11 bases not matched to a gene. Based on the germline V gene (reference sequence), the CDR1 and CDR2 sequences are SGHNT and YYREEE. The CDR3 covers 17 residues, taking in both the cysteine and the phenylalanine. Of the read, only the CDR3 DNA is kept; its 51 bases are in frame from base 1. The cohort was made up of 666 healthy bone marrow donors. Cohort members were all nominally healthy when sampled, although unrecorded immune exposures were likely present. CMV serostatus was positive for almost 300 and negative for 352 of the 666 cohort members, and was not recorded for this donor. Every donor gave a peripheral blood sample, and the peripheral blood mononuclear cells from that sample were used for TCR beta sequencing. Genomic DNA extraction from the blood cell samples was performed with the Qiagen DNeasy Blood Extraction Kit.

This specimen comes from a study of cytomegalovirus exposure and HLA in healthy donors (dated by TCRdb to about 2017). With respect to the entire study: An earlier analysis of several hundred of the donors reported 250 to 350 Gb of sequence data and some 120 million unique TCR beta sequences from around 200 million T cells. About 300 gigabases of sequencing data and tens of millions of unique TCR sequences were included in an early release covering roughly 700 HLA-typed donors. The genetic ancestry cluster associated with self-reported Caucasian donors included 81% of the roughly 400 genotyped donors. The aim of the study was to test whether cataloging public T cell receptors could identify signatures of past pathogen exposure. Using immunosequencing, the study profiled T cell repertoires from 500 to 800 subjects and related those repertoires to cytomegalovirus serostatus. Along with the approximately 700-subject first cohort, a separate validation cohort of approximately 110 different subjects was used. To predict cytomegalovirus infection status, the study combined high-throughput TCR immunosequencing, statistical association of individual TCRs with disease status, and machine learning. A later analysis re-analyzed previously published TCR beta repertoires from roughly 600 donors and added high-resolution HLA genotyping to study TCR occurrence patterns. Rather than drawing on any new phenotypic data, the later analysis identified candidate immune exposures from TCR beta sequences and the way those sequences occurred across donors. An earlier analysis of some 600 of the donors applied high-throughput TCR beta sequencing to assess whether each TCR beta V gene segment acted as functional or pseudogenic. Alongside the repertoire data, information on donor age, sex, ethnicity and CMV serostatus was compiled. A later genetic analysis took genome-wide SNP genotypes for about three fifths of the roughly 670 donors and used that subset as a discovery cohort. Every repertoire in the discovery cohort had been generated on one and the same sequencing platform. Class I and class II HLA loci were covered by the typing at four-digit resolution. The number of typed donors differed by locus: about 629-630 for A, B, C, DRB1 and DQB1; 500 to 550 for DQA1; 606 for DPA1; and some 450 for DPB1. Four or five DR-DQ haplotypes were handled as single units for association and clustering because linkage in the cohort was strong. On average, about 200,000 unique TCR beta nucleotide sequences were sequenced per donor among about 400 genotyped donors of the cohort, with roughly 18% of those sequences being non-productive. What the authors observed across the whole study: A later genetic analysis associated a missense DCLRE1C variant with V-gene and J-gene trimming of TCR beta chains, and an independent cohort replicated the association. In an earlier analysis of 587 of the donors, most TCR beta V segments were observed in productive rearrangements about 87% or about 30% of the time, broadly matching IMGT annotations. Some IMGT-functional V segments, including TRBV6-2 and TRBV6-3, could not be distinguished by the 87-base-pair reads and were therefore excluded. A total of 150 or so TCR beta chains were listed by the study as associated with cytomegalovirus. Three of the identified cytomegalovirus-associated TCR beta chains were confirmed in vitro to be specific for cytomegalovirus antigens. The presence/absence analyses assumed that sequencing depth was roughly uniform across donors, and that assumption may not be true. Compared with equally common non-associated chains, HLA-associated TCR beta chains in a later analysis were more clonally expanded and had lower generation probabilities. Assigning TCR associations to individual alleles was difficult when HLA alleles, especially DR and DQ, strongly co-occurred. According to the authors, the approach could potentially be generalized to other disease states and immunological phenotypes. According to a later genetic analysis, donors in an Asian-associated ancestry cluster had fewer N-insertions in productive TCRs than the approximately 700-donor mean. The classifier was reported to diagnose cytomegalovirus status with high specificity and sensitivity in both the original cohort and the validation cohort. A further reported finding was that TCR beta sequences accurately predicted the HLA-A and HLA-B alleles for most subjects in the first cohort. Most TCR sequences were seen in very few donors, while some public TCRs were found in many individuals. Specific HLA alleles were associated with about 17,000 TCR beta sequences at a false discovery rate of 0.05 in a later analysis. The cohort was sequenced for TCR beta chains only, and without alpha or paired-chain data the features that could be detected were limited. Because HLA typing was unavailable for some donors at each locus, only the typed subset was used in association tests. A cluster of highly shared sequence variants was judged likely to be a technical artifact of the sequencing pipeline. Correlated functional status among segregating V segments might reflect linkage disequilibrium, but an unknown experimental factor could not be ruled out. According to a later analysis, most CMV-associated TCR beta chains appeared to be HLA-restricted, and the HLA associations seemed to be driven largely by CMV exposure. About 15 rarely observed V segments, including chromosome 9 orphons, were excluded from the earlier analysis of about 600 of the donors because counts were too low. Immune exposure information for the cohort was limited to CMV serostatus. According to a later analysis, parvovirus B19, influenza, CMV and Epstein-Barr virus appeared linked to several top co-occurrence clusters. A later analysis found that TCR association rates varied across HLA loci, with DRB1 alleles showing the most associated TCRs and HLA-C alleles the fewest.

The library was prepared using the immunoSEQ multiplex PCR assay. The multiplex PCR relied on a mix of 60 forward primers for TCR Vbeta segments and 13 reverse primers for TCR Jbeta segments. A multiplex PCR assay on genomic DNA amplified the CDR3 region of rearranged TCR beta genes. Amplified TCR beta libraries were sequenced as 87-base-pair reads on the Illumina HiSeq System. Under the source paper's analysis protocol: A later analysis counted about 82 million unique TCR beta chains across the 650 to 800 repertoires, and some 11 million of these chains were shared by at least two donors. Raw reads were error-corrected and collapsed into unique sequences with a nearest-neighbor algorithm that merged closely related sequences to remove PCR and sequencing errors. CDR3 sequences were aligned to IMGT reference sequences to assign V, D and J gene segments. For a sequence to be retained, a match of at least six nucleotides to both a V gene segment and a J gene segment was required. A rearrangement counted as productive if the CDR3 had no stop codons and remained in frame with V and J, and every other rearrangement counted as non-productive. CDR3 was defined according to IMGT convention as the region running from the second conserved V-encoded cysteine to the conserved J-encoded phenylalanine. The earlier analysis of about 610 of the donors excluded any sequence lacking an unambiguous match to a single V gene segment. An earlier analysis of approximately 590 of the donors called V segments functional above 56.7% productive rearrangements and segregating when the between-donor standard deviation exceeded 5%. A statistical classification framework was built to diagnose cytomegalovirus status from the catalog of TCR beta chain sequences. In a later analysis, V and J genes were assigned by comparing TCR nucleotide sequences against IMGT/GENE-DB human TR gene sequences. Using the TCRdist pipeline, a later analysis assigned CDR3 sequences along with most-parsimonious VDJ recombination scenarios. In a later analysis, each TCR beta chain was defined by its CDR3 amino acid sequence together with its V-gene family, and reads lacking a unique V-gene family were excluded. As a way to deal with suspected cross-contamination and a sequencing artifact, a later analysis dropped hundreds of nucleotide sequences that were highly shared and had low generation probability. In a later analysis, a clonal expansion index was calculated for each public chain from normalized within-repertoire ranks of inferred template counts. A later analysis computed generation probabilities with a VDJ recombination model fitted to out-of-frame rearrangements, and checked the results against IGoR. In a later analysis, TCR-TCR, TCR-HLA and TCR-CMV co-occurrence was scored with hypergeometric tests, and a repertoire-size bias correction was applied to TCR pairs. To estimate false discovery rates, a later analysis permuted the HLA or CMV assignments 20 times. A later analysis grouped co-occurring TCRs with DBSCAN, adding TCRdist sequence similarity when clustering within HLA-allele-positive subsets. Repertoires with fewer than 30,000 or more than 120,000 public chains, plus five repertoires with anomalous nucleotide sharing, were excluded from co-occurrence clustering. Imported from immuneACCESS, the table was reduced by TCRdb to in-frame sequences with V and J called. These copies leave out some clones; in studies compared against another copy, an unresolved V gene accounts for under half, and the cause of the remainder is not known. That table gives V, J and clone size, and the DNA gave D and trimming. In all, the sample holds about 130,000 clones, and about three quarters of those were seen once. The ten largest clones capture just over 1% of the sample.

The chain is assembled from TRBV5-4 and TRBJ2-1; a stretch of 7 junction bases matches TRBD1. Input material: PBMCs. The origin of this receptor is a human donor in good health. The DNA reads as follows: TGTGCCAGCAGCTTGGGGGCCGGGACAGTGAACAACAATGAGCAGTTCTTC. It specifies CASSLGAGTVNNNEQFF.